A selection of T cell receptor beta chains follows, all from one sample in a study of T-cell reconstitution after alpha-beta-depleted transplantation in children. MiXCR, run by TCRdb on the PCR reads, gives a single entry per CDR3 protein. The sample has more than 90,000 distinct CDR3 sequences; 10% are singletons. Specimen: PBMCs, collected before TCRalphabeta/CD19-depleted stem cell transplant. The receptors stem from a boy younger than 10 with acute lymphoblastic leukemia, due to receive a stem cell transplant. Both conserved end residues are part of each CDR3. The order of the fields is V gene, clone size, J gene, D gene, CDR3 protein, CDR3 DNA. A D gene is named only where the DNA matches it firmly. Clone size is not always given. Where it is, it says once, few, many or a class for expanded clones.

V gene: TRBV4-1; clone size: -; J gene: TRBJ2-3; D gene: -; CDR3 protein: CASSQSLANPSTDTQYF; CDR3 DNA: TGCGCCAGCAGCCAATCCCTAGCGAACCCCAGCACAGATACGCAGTATTTT
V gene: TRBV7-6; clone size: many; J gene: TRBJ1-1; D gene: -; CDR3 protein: CASSLMDGMNTEAFF; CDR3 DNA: TGTGCCAGCAGCCTCATGGACGGGATGAACACTGAAGCTTTCTTT
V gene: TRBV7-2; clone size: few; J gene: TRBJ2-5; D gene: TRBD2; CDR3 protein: CASSHLAGEIQETQYF; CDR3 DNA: TGTGCCAGCAGCCATCTAGCGGGGGAGATCCAAGAGACCCAGTACTTC
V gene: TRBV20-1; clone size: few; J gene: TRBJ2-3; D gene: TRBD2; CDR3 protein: CSATRAGATNTQYF; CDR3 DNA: TGCAGTGCGACTCGGGCGGGAGCTACCAATACGCAGTATTTT
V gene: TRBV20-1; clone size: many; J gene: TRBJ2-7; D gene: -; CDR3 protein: CSVGLPGPYEQYF; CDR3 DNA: TGCAGTGTGGGTCTCCCCGGGCCCTACGAGCAGTACTTC
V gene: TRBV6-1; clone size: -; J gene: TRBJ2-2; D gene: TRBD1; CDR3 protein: CASSALSGQGAGELFF; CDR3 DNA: TGTGCCAGCAGTGCGCTTTCCGGACAGGGGGCCGGGGAGCTGTTTTTT
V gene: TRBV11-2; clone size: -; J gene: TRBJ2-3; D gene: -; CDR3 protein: CASSRTIGTDTQYF; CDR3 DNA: TGTGCCAGCAGCCGGACTATTGGGACAGATACGCAGTATTTT
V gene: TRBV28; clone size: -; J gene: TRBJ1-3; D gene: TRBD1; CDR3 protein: CASSLQGAGNTIYF; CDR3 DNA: TGTGCCAGTAGCTTACAGGGGGCCGGAAACACCATATATTTT
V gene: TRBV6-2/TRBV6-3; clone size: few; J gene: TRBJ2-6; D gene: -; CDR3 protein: CASSTFSGANVLTF; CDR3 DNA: TGTGCCAGCAGTACCTTTTCTGGGGCCAACGTCCTGACTTTC
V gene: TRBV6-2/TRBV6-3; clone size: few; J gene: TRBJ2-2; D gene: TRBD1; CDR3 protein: CASSYSRFRTGIAGELFF; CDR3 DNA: TGTGCCAGCAGTTACTCGCGGTTCAGGACAGGGATCGCCGGGGAGCTGTTTTTT
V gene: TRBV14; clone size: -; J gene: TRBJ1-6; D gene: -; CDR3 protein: CASSQEVMSSALHF; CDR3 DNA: TGTGCCAGCAGCCAAGAGGTTATGAGTTCAGCCCTCCACTTT
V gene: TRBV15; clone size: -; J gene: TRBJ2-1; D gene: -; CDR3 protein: CATSRVGVMGEQFF; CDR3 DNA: TGTGCCACCAGCAGAGTGGGGGTAATGGGTGAGCAGTTCTTC
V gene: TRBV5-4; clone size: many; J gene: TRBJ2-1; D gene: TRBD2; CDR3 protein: CASKLAGGPTDEQFF; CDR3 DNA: TGTGCCAGCAAGTTGGCGGGAGGGCCGACGGATGAGCAGTTCTTC
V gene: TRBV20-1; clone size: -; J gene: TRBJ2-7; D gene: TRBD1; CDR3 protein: CSADKGTASPVGQYF; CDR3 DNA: TGCAGTGCAGATAAAGGGACAGCCAGCCCTGTAGGGCAGTACTTC
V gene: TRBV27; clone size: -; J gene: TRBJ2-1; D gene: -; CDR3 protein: CASSTDPGNEQFF; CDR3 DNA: TGTGCCAGCAGTACCGACCCTGGCAATGAGCAGTTCTTC
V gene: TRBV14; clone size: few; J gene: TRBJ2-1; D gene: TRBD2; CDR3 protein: CASSTPGRVNEQFF; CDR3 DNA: TGTGCCAGCAGCACCCCGGGGAGGGTCAATGAGCAGTTCTTC
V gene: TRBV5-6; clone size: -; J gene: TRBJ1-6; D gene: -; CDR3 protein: CASSFAQGNSPLHF; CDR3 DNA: TGTGCCAGCAGCTTTGCCCAGGGGAATTCACCCCTCCACTTT
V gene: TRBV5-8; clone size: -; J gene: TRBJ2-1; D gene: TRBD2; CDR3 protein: CASSLMAGGPSEQFF; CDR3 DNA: TGTGCCAGCAGCTTGATGGCGGGAGGACCCAGTGAGCAGTTCTTC
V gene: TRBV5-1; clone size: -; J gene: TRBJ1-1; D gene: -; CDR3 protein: CASSLQPGHLMNTEAFF; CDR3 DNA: TGCGCCAGCAGCTTACAACCGGGACACCTCATGAACACTGAAGCTTTCTTT
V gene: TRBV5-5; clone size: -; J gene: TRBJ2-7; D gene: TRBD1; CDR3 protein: CASSPGQSSYEQYF; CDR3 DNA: TGTGCCAGCAGCCCGGGACAGTCCTCCTACGAGCAGTACTTC
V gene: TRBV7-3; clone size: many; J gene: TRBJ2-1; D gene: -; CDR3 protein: CASSLRIAAYNEQFF; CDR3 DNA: TGTGCCAGCAGCTTGAGAATAGCAGCTTACAATGAGCAGTTCTTC
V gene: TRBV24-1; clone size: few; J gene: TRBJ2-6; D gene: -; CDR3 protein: CATSRIGITAISGANVLTF; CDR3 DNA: TGTGCCACCAGTAGGATAGGGATTACAGCAATTTCTGGGGCCAACGTCCTGACTTTC
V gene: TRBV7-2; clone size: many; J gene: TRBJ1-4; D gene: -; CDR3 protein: CASSLWGPPNEKLFF; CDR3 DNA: TGTGCCAGCAGCTTATGGGGGCCTCCTAATGAAAAACTGTTTTTT
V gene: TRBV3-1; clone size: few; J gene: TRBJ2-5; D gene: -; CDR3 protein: CASSQVTGTQYF; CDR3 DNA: TGTGCCAGCAGCCAAGTAACAGGGACCCAGTACTTC
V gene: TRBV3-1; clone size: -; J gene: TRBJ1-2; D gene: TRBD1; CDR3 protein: CTCSTGTANGAANYGYTF; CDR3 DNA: TGTACCTGCAGTACCGGGACAGCCAACGGTGCAGCTAACTATGGCTACACCTTC
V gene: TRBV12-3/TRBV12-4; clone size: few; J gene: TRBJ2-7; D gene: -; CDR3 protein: CASSLMGHEQYF; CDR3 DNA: TGTGCCAGCAGTTTAATGGGGCACGAGCAGTACTTC
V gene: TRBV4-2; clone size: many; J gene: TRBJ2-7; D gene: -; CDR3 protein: CASSQADDGTYYEQYF; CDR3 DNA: TGTGCCAGCAGCCAAGCTGATGACGGGACCTATTACGAGCAGTACTTC
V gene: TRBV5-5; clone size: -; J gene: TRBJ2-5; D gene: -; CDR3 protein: CASSLVLGGGARGETQYF; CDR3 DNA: TGTGCCAGCAGCTTGGTGCTGGGTGGCGGGGCTCGAGGAGAGACCCAGTACTTC
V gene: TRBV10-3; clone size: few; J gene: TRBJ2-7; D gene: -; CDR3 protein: CAISESGGYEQYF; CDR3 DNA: TGTGCCATCAGTGAGTCAGGGGGTTACGAGCAGTACTTC
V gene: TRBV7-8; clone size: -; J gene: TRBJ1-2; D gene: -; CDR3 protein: CASSLGQLSDGYTF; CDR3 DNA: TGTGCCAGCAGCTTAGGACAGTTGAGTGATGGCTACACCTTC
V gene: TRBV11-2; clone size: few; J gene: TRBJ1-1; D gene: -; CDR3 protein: CASSLDRVEETEAFF; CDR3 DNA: TGTGCCAGCAGCTTAGACCGGGTGGAGGAAACTGAAGCTTTCTTT
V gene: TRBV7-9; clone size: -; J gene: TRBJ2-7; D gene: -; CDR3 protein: CASSHRGIYEQYF; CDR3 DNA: TGTGCCAGCAGCCACCGGGGAATCTACGAGCAGTACTTC
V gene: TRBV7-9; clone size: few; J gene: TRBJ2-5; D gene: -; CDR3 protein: CASSLIEETQYF; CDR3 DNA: TGTGCCAGCAGCTTGATTGAGGAGACCCAGTACTTC
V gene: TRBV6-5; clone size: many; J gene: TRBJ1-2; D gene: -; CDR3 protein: CASSYLKDSGPLGYTF; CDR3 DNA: TGTGCCAGCAGTTACCTTAAAGACAGCGGGCCCCTTGGCTACACCTTC
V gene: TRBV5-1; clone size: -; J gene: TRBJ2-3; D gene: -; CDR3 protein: CASSLEGDTQYF; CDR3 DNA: TGCGCCAGCAGCTTGGAAGGAGATACGCAGTATTTT
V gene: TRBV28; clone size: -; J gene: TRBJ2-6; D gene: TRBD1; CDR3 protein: CASRDRSGANVLTF; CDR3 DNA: TGTGCCAGCCGGGACAGATCTGGGGCCAACGTCCTGACTTTC
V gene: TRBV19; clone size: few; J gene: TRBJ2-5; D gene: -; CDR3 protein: CASSIVLMETQYF; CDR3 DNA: TGTGCCAGTAGTATAGTTCTAATGGAGACCCAGTACTTC
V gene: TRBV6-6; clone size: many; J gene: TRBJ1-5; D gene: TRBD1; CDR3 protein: CASTGGQGQPQHF; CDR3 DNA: TGTGCCAGCACCGGGGGACAGGGACAGCCCCAGCATTTT
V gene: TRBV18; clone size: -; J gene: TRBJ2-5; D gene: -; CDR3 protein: CASSPARSPQETQYF; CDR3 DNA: TGTGCCAGCTCCCCAGCGCGTTCCCCCCAAGAGACCCAGTACTTC
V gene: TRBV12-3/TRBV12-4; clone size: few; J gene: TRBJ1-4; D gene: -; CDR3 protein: CASTQQGEEKLFF; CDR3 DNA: TGTGCCAGCACCCAACAGGGAGAAGAAAAACTGTTTTTT
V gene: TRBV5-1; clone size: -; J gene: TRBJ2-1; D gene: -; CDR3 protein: CASSLAGDFYNEQFF; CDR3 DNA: TGCGCCAGCAGCTTGGCTGGGGACTTCTACAATGAGCAGTTCTTC